In its sample, the clone carrying this TCR beta chain was seen a few times. What it binds is unknown. At one end the junction does not follow the germline gene, possibly because of a read error. The data were taken from a study of cytotoxic CD8 clonotypes in ibrutinib-treated CLL. The repertoire was sequenced with immunoSEQ multiplex PCR; TCRdb's copy has only in-frame clones and lacks some. The sample comprises about 50,000 clones, roughly 63% of which are singletons, and approximately 27% rests with the top ten. Study-level results: There were few public clonotypes, and on treatment they contracted or stayed stable.

The sample was PBMCs, taken after 24 months of ibrutinib treatment. This sequence was found in a human donor with chronic lymphocytic leukemia.

The DNA for the CDR3 is TGTGCCAGCGGAGGGAAGGGGGTCGCCTTT. Its protein is CASGGKGVAF. V and J are TRBV6-1 and TRBJ1-5; maybe TRBD1 (6 bases). The CDR3 totals 10 residues. CDR1 and CDR2 (germline): MNHNS, SASEGT.